This T cell receptor beta chain was observed in a study of blood T cells in healthy people across ages. As for the study in general: When template switching was applied, about one barcoded beta molecule was captured per two T cells.

Study-level findings and limits: The unsorted PBMCs prevented any conclusive comparison of naive versus antigen-experienced cells. TCR beta diversity correlated strongly with naive T cell percentage. In long-lived donors, naive CD4+ cell counts and diversity exceeded those of aged donors.

Together with a sample-barcoded 5' primer, a J-beta primer mix was included in a second PCR lasting about 6 to 12 cycles. MiXCR, applied by TCRdb to the 5' RACE reads, yields one record per CDR3 protein. This sample has 710,000 or so distinct CDR3 sequences, with over 20% found just once. This clonotype was counted between two and nine times. The antigen is unknown. The sample taken for sequencing was blood. This clonotype was obtained from an older man in good health.

CDR3 coding DNA: TGCGCCAGCAGCTTGACAGGGATCGGGGACACTGAAGCTTTCTTT. Translation gives CASSLTGIGDTEAFF. The gene calls are TRBV5-1 and TRBJ1-1; D might be TRBD1 (6 bases). The CDR3 totals 15 residues. Germline CDR1 reads SGHRS; CDR2 reads YFSETQ. V shed 1 base and J shed 3 bases, with 13 bases lying between them.